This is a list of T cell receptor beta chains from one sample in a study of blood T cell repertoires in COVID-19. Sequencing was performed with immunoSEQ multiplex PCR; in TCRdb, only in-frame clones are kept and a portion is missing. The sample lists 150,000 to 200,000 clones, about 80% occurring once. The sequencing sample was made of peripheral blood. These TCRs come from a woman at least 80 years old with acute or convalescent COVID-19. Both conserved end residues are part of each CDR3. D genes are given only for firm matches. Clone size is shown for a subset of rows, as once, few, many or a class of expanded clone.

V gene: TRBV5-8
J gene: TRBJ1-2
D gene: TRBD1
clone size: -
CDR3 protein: CASNGQGKNYGYTF
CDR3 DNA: TGTGCCAGCAACGGACAGGGGAAGAACTATGGCTACACCTTC

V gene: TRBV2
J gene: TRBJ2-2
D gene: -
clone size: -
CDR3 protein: CASSERSLGTGELFF
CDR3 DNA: TGTGCCAGCTCAGAACGGTCTCTAGGCACCGGGGAGCTGTTTTTT

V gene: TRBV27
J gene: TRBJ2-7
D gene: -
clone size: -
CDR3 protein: CASSPTAIPTHSNF
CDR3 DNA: TGTGCCAGCAGTCCAACCGCGATTCCTACGCATTCGAACTTC

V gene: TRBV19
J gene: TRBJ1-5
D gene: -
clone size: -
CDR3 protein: CASSIWSNLPQHF
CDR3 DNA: TGTGCCAGTAGTATATGGAGCAATTTACCCCAGCATTTT

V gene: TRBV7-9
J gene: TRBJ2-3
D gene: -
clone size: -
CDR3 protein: CASSSYAGATDTQYF
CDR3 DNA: TGTGCCAGCAGCTCCTATGCGGGGGCGACAGATACGCAGTATTTT

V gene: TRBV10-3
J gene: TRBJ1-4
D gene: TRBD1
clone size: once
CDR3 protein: CAISGRTGGDEKLFF
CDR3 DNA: TGTGCCATCAGTGGCCGGACAGGGGGAGATGAAAAACTGTTTTTT

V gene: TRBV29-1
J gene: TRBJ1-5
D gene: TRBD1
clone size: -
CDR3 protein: CSAGQADQPQHF
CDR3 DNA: TGCAGCGCCGGACAGGCGGATCAGCCCCAGCATTTT

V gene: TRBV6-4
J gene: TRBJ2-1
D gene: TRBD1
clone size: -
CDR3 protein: CASSSQGYNEQFF
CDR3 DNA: TGTGCCAGCAGTTCACAGGGGTACAATGAGCAGTTCTTC

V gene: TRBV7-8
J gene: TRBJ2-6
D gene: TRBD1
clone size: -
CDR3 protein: CASSPRDRGFSGANVLTF
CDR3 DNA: TGTGCCAGCAGCCCACGGGACAGGGGATTCTCTGGGGCCAACGTCCTGACTTTC

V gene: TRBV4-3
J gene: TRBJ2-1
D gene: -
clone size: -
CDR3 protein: CASSQGGSGRNEQFF
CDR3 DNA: TGCGCCAGCAGCCAAGGTGGGAGTGGGCGCAATGAGCAGTTCTTC

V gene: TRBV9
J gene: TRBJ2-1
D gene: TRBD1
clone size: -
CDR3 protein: CASSVVDRGYSYNEQFF
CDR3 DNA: TGTGCCAGCAGCGTAGTGGACAGGGGGTACTCCTACAATGAGCAGTTCTTC

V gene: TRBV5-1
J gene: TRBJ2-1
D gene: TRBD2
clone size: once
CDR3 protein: CASSYEGLAGNEQFF
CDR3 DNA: TGCGCCAGCAGCTACGAGGGACTAGCGGGCAATGAGCAGTTCTTC

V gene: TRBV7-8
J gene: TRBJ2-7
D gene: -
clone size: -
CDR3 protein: CASSLGPSENYEQYF
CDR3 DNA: TGTGCCAGCAGCTTGGGCCCTAGCGAGAACTACGAGCAGTACTTC

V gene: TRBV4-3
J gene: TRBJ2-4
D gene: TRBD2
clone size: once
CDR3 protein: CASSQDLPGLAGALAKNIQYF
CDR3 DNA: TGCGCCAGCAGCCAAGATCTACCGGGACTAGCGGGAGCTCTCGCCAAAAACATTCAGTACTTC

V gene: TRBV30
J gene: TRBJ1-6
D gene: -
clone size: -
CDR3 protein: CAWRRSGDSPLHF
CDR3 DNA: TGTGCCTGGAGGAGGTCGGGGGATTCACCCCTCCACTTT

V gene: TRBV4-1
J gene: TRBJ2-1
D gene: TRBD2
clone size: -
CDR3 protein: CASSQVTSAASKQFF
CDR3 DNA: TGCGCCAGCAGCCAAGTGACTAGCGCCGCCTCCAAGCAGTTCTTC

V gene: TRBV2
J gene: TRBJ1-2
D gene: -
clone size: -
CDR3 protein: CASSEVGQGRGYTF
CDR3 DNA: TGTGCCAGCAGTGAAGTAGGTCAGGGAAGAGGCTACACCTTC

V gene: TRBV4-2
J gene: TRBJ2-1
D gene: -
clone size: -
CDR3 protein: CASSQGKDSVNNEQFF
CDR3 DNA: TGTGCCAGCAGCCAAGGGAAGGACAGCGTAAACAATGAGCAGTTCTTC

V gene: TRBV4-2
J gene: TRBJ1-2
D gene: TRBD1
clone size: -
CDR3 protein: CASSQEQGAAYGYTF
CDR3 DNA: TGTGCCAGCAGCCAGGAACAGGGGGCGGCCTATGGCTACACCTTC

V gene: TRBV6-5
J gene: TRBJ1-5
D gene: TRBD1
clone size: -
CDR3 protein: CASRGAGGNNQPQHF
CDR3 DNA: TGTGCCAGCCGGGGGGCAGGGGGCAACAATCAGCCCCAGCATTTT

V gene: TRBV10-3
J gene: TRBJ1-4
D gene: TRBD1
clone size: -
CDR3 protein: CAISETPGQGAFGLGRGDEKLFF
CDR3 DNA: TGTGCCATCAGTGAGACTCCGGGACAGGGGGCCTTTGGCCTTGGGCGAGGAGATGAAAAACTGTTTTTT

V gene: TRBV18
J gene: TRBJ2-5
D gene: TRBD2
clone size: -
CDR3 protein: CASSPPGAGEQTQYF
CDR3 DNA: TGTGCCAGCTCACCCCCCGGGGCGGGAGAGCAGACCCAGTACTTC

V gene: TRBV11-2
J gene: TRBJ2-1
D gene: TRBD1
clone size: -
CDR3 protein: CASSFLGGRIDNEQFF
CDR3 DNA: TGTGCCAGCAGCTTCCTAGGGGGCCGGATAGACAATGAGCAGTTCTTC

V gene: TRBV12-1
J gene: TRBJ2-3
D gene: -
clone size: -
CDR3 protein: CASRFMGLAVYTDTQYF
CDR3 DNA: TGTGCCAGCAGATTCATGGGGCTAGCGGTATACACAGATACGCAGTATTTT

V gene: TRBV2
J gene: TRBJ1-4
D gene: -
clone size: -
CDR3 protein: CASSELKGRSYEKLFF
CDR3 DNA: TGTGCCAGCAGTGAATTGAAGGGGAGGTCATATGAAAAACTGTTTTTT

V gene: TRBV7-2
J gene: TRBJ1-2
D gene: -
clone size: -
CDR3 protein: CASSSAPQGGIYGYTF
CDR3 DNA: TGTGCCAGCAGTTCTGCTCCGCAGGGAGGTATCTATGGCTACACCTTC

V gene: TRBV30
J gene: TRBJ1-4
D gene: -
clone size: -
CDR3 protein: CAWSVQWEKLFF
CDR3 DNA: TGTGCCTGGAGTGTACAATGGGAAAAACTGTTTTTT

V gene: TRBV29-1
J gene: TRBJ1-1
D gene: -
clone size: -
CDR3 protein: CSVRGDTEAFF
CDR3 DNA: TGCAGCGTTAGGGGTGACACTGAAGCTTTCTTT

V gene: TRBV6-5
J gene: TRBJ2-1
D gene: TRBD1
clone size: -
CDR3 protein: CASRGGTGGNEQFF
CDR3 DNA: TGTGCCAGCAGGGGGGGTACAGGGGGCAATGAGCAGTTCTTC

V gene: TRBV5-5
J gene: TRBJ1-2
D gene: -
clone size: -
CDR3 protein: CASSLAGGATNYGYTF
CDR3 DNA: TGTGCCAGCAGCTTGGCAGGCGGGGCGACTAACTATGGCTACACCTTC

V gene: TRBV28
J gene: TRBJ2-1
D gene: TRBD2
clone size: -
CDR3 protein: CASSSPVGTSTGNEQFF
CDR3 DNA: TGTGCCAGCAGTTCTCCAGTCGGGACTAGCACAGGCAATGAGCAGTTCTTC

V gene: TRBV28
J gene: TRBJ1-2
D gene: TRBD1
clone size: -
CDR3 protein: CASSSRRDRASYGYTF
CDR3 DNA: TGTGCCAGCAGTTCCCGCCGGGACAGGGCGTCCTATGGCTACACCTTC

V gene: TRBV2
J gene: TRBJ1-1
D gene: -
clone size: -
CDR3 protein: CASSAAVGSSEAFF
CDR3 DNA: TGTGCCAGCAGCGCCGCGGTGGGTAGTTCTGAAGCTTTCTTT

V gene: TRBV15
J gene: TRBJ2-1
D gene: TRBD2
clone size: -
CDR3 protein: CATSNRPGLAVNEQFF
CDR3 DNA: TGTGCCACCAGCAATCGTCCGGGACTAGCCGTCAATGAGCAGTTCTTC

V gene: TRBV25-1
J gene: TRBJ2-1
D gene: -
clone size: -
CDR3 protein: CASSDTRALGSYNEQFF
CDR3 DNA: TGTGCCAGCAGTGATACCAGGGCCCTAGGCTCCTACAATGAGCAGTTCTTC

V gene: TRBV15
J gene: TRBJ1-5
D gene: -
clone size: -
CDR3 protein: CATSILSTGQPQHF
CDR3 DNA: TGTGCCACCAGCATACTATCGACCGGTCAGCCCCAGCATTTT

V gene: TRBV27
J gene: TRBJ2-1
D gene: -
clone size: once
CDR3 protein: CASSVSEAPYNEQFF
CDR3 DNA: TGTGCCAGCAGTGTCAGCGAAGCCCCCTACAATGAGCAGTTCTTC

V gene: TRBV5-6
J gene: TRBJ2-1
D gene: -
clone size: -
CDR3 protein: CASSLGGEQFF
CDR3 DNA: TGTGCCAGCAGCCTAGGAGGTGAGCAGTTCTTC

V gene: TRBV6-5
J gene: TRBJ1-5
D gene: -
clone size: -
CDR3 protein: CASSYRESNQPQHF
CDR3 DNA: TGTGCCAGCAGTTACCGGGAGAGCAATCAGCCCCAGCATTTT

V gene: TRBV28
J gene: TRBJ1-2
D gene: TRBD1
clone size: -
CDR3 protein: CASSLSPGQGDYGYTF
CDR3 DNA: TGTGCCAGCAGTTTAAGCCCGGGACAGGGGGACTATGGCTACACCTTC

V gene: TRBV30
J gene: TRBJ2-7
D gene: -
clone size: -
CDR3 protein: CAWSVPRQVTYEQYF
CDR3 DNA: TGTGCCTGGAGTGTACCCAGGCAGGTTACCTACGAGCAGTACTTC

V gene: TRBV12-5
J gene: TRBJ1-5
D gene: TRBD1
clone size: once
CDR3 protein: CASGLAGQGGQPQHF
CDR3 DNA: TGTGCTAGTGGTTTGGCCGGACAGGGAGGGCAGCCCCAGCATTTT

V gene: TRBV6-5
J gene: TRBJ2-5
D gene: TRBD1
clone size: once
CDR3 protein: CASSPRTGKWETQYF
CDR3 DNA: TGTGCCAGCAGCCCCCGGACAGGGAAGTGGGAGACCCAGTACTTC

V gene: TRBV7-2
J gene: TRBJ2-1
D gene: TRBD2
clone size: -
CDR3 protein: CASSFGLASSYNEQFF
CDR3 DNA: TGTGCCAGCAGCTTTGGACTAGCGTCATCCTACAATGAGCAGTTCTTC

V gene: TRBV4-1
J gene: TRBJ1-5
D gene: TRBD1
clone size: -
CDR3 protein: CASSLRTGRGNQPQHF
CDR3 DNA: TGCGCCAGCAGCCTCAGGACAGGGAGGGGTAATCAGCCCCAGCATTTT

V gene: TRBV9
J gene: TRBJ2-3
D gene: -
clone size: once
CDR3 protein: CASSVGGGADTQYF
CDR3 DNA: TGTGCCAGCAGCGTAGGGGGCGGAGCAGATACGCAGTATTTT

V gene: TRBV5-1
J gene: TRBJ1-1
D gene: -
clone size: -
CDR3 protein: CASEAGAGNVNSEAFF
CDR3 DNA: TGCGCCAGTGAGGCAGGGGCCGGAAATGTGAACAGTGAAGCTTTCTTT

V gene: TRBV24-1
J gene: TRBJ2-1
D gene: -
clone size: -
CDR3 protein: CATSGSSYNEQFF
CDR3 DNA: TGTGCCACCAGCGGGAGCAGCTACAATGAGCAGTTCTTC

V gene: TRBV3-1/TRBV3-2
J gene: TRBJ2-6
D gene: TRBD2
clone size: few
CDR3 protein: CASSQQRASGRAGANVLTF
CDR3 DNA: TGTGCCAGCAGCCAACAAAGGGCTAGCGGGAGGGCTGGGGCCAACGTCCTGACTTTC

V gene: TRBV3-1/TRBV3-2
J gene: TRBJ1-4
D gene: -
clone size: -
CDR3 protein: CASSQDRASWGRTNEKLFF
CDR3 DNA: TGTGCCAGCAGCCAAGACAGGGCTTCGTGGGGCCGGACTAATGAAAAACTGTTTTTT

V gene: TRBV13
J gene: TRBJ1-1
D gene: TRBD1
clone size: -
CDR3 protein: CASSLFWDRGTTEAFF
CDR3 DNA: TGTGCCAGCAGCTTGTTCTGGGACAGGGGGACGACTGAAGCTTTCTTT

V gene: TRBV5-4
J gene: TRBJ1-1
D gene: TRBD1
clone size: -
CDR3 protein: CASSVGTVRTEAFF
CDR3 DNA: TGTGCCAGCAGCGTTGGGACAGTACGGACTGAAGCTTTCTTT

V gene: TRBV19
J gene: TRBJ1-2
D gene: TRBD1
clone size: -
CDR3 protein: CASSFTGVFGYTF
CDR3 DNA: TGTGCCAGTAGCTTCACAGGGGTATTCGGCTACACCTTC